This paragraph reports one T cell receptor (beta chain). Its antigen is undetermined. It was autoimmune disease history or systemic immunosuppression that excluded patients. This sample stems from a study of OX40 agonist ivuxolimab in advanced cancers. Overall study: Each patient was given ivuxolimab into a vein every 2 weeks, at 0.01 to 10 mg/kg.

V lost 10 bases and J lost 1; bases outside the gene matches: 5. The CDR3 spans 14 residues. Germline V gives CDR1 MDHEN, CDR2 SYDVKM. Overall study findings and caveats: At 0.1 to 3.0 mg/kg and by week 6, CD4+ and CD8+ T cells in the blood had expanded clonally. Averaging showed that CD8+ T cells had more expanded clones than CD4+ did.

The repertoire was sequenced with immunoSEQ multiplex PCR; TCRdb's copy has only in-frame clones and lacks some. The sample carries some 82,000 clones, roughly nine tenths recorded once. V gene TRBV28 combines with J gene TRBJ2-5; 11 bases line up with TRBD1. Here the sequenced sample was CD4+ or CD8+ T cells sorted from blood, taken in a trial of the OX40 agonist ivuxolimab. The TCR sequence derives from an adult with an advanced solid tumor such as melanoma, head and neck, liver or kidney cancer. The CDR3 is CATLGTGGQETQYF. In DNA, the CDR3 is TGTGCCACTCTGGGGACAGGGGGCCAAGAGACCCAGTACTTC.